What follows are 5 T cell receptor beta chains derived from one specimen sequenced in a study of cytomegalovirus exposure and HLA in healthy donors. TCRdb's copy holds only in-frame clones and misses some; the assay was immunoSEQ multiplex PCR. The sample has about 98,000 clones; approximately 94% are singletons. Material: PBMCs. These receptors were taken from a young woman in good health and CMV-seronegative.

The chain recombines TRBV7-2 with TRBJ2-7, with D tentatively TRBD2 (5 bases). The CDR3 loop spans 13 amino acids. The V end lost 4 bases, the J end lost 3 bases, and 10 bases lay between the germline ends. Per germline, CDR1 SGHTA and CDR2 FQGNSA. CDR3 loop: CASSSGLFYEQYF. CDR3 coding DNA: TGTGCCAGCAGCTCCGGACTTTTCTACGAGCAGTACTTC. The whole variable domain, filled in from reference TRBV7-2 and TRBJ2-7, reads GAGVSQSPSNKVTEKGKDVELRCDPISGHTALYWYRQSLGQGLEFLIYFQGNSAPDKSGLPSDRFSAERTGGSVSTLTIQRTQQEDSAVYLCASSSGLFYEQYFGPGTRLTVT.

The genes are TRBV6-1 and TRBJ1-2; perhaps TRBD1 as D (5 bases). CDR3 size: 14 residues. Germline CDR1 MNHNS, CDR2 SASEGT. Deletions cut 2 bases from V and 3 bases from J, with 10 bases between. Here the CDR3 reads CASSERGGDYGYTF. Written as DNA, the CDR3 is TGTGCCAGCAGTGAACGGGGGGGGGACTATGGCTACACCTTC.

The chain links TRBV9 to TRBJ1-2, with 8 bases lining up with TRBD1. The CDR3 runs to 17 residues. The junction had 16 bases not matched to a gene; V was cut back by 4 bases and J by 5 bases. Germline-derived CDR1 and CDR2 are SGDLS and YYNGEE. CDR3 DNA: TGTGCCAGCAGCACCCGACAGGGGCCTAACTCAGGGTATGGCTACACCTTC. Protein product: CASSTRQGPNSGYGYTF.

This sequence joins TRBV19 and TRBJ1-5; weak D call: TRBD1 (6 bases). Germline V lookup: CDR1 LNHDA, CDR2 SQIVND (reference sequence). The V end lost 5 bases, the J end lost 2 bases, and 16 bases lay between the germline ends. CDR3 size: 16 residues. CDR3 in DNA: TGTGCCAGTAGTCTTCCGCAGGGGAAGGGCAATCAGCCCCAGCATTTT. Protein sequence: CASSLPQGKGNQPQHF.

The V call is TRBV11-2, the J call TRBJ2-7; D may be TRBD1 (6 bases). Germline CDR1 and CDR2: SGHAT and FQNNGV. The CDR3 is 15 residues long. V was trimmed by 4 bases and J by 3 bases, leaving 16 bases between them. The CDR3 reads CASSSVGTTNYEQYF. In DNA form, the CDR3 reads TGTGCCAGCAGCTCGGTGGGGACAACGAACTACGAGCAGTACTTC. The full variable domain, rest sourced from reference TRBV11-2 and TRBJ2-7, is EAGVAQSPRYKIIEKRQSVAFWCNPISGHATLYWYQQILGQGPKLLIQFQNNGVVDDSQLPKDRFSAERLKGVDSTLKIQPAKLEDSAVYLCASSSVGTTNYEQYFGPGTRLTVT.